This paragraph covers one T cell receptor beta chain sequence. This CDR3 is 13 amino acids long. Germline V gives CDR1 DFQATT, CDR2 SNEGSKA (reference sequence). The V end was cut by 5 bases, the J end by 6 bases, with 16 bases between. TCRdb independently ran MiXCR on the 5' RACE reads; one entry per CDR3 protein. The sample yields about 55,000 distinct CDR3 sequences, 17% seen once. The receptor was derived from a female donor with breast cancer. This chain uses TRBV20-1 with TRBJ1-1, with a weak D call TRBD1 (5 bases). The sequencing sample was made of naive CD4+ T cells sorted from blood. This sample's subset: naive CD4+ T cells, CD4+CD45RA+CD25-. This chain's CDR3 is CSAERSGSAEAFF. Written as DNA, the CDR3 is TGCAGTGCTGAAAGATCAGGGAGCGCTGAAGCTTTCTTT.